This T cell receptor (beta chain) was recorded in a study of T-cell memory formation after mild COVID-19. Study-level findings and limits: The pre-infection memory compartment contained some responding clones, suggesting cross-reactive memory joined.

CDR3 size: 14 residues. V lost 1 base to trimming and J lost 0 bases, with 6 bases between them. The germline gives CDR1 SGHTA, CDR2 FQGNSA. This clonotype appeared a few times. Antigen specificity is unknown. TCRdb passed the 5' RACE reads through MiXCR, listing each CDR3 protein once. The sample carries some 190,000 distinct CDR3 sequences, about 18% recorded once. The specimen sequenced was PBMCs or a T cell subset sorted from them (not recorded which). This sequence was found in an adult woman who had mild COVID-19 (a few samples of this study predate the infection). Cell type and time point are not known. The chain has TRBV7-2 and TRBJ1-1; D gene uncertain. The CDR3: CASSLERMNTEAFF. The CDR3, as DNA: TGTGCCAGCAGCTTAGAGAGGATGAACACTGAAGCTTTCTTT.